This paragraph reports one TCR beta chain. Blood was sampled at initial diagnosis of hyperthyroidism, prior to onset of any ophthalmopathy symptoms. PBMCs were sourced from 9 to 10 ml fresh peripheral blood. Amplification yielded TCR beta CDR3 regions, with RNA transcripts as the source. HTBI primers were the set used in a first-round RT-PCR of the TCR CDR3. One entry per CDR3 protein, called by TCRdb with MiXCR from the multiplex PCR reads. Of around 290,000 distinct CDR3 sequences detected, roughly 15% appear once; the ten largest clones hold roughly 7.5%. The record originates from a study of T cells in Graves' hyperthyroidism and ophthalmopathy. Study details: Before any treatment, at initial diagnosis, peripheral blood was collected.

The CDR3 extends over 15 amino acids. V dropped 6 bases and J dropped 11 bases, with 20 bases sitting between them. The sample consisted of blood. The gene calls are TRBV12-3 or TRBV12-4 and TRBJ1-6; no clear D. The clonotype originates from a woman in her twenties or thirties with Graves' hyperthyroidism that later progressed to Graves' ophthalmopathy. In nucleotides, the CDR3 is TGTGCCAGCAGCCCGGGTTCTACCTGGACCCCACCCCTCCACTTT. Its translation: CASSPGSTWTPPLHF.